This T cell receptor beta chain derives from a study of CD4+ T cells in melanoma. The study's findings and limits: CD8+ T cell, macrophage and B cell function reportedly correlated with neoantigen-specific CD4+ T cells.

Assay: immunoSEQ multiplex PCR; the TCRdb copy retains only in-frame clones and omits some. This table has about 10,000 clones, 50% to 65% appearing once. A remark on this clone: Its antigen is not identified.

Germline-derived CDR1 and CDR2 are MDHEN and SYDVKM. V lost 6 bases and J lost 6, with 12 bases in between. The CDR3 length is 12 residues. The V gene is TRBV28, the J gene TRBJ2-7; no definite D call. The sequencing sample was made of cells from a culture (not recorded whether cultured in vitro). The clonotype was recovered from a human donor with melanoma. The CDR3 here is CASSPIYSEQYF. The CDR3 coding sequence is TGTGCCAGCAGCCCCATTTACTCCGAGCAGTACTTC.